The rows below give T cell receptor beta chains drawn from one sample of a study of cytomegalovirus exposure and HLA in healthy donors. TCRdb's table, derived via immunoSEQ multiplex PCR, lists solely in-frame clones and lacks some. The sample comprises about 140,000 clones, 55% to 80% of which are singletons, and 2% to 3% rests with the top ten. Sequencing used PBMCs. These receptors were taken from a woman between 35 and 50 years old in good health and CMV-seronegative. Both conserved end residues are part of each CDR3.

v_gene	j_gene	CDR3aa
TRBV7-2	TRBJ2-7	CASSLIRASGGEEQYF
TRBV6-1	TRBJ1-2	CASRGGQGAYGYTF
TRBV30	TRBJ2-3	CAWSRGDTQYF
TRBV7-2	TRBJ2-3	CASSSLGGGSRDTQYF
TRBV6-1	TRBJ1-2	CASSSQPGSNYGYTF
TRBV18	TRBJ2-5	CGSGGSQETQYF
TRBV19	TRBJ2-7	CASSIEKGTYEQYF
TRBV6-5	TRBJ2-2	CASSYTGGVTGELFF
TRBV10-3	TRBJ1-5	CAIKGDRDQPQHF
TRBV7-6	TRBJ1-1	CASSLDDRGGTEAFF
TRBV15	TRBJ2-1	CATSSPGGSSYNEQFF
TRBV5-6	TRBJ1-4	CASSFGLGEKLFF
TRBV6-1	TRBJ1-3	CASSAGQEFSGTIYF
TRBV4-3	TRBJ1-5	CASSQGARGQPQHF
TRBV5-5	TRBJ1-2	CAMTSGREALGYGYTF
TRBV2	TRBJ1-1	CASSGAGGTEAFF
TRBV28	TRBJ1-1	CASRSTKGGANTEAFF
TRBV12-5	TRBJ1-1	CASGPGQGYNTEAFF
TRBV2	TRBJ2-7	CASRRDPYEQYF
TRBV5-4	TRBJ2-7	CASSSERGEYYEQYF
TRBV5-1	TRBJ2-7	CASSLLPTVYEQYF
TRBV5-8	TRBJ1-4	CASSFQWGGATNEKLFF
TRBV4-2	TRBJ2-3	CASTWRGGPADTQYF
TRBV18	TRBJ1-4	CASSPPTGGNEKLFF
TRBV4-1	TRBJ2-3	CASSQEWGRTDTQYF
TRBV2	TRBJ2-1	CASSEWAGGKDEQFF
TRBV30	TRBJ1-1	CAWGTVGTEAFF
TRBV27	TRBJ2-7	CASSFRRGQGGEQYF
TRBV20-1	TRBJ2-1	CSALRGNEQFF
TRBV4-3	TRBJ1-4	CASSQDGQGNEKLFF
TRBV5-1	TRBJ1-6	CASSLGVGGQGGNSPLHF
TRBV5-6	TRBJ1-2	CASSRVFRVGKDGYTF